The clone carrying this T cell receptor beta chain occurred a few times. Its target is not known. The sample belongs to a study of cytomegalovirus exposure and HLA in healthy donors. General study results and limits: In an earlier analysis, in roughly 600 donors, most V segments appeared productive either ~87% or ~30% of the time.

PCR amplification relied on 60 Vbeta primers (plus 13 Jbeta primers). Measured with immunoSEQ multiplex PCR; TCRdb has only the in-frame clones, and not every one. The data contain about 160,000 clones, more than 80% of them seen just once; the ten biggest clones take up around 13%. The CDR3 length is 17 residues. The V gene lost 0 bases and the J gene lost 9 bases, with 22 bases spanning the gap. From germline, CDR1 is LGHNA and CDR2 YSLEER. This chain joins TRBV4-3 and TRBJ2-3; tentatively, D is TRBD1 (6 bases). The receptor comes from a woman between 45 and 65 years old in good health and CMV-seronegative. Sequences were obtained from PBMCs. This CDR3 reads CASSQDWATKPTGTQYF. The DNA for the CDR3 is TGCGCCAGCAGCCAAGATTGGGCTACGAAACCGACAGGCACGCAGTATTTT.